This record covers a single TCR beta chain. The data are from a study of blood T cell repertoires in COVID-19. About the research overall: COVID-19 samples collected from the United States, Italy and Spain covered acute and convalescent phases. Sources were T cells, B-cell-depleted T cells, or PBMCs; the material itself was cDNA or gDNA.

The CDR3 contains 15 residues. Germline lookup yields CDR1 SGHDT and CDR2 YYEEEE. Trimming removed 0 bases from V and 0 bases from J, with 9 bases in between. How the authors handled the data: Reference gene primers were amplified, and this amplification served to estimate nucleated cell counts. Repertoires were generated with immunoSEQ multiplex PCR, while TCRdb's copy carries only in-frame clones and drops some. That table gives V, J and clone size, and the DNA gave D and trimming. This table has about 140,000 clones, approximately 89% appearing once. The genes are TRBV5-6 and TRBJ1-1; D remains ambiguous. The receptor comes from a man in his sixties with active or convalescent COVID-19. The sequenced sample was peripheral blood. The CDR3: CASSLAARMNTEAFF. For the CDR3, the DNA is TGTGCCAGCAGCTTGGCCGCCAGGATGAACACTGAAGCTTTCTTT.